The clone carrying this TCR beta chain was counted only a few times. As yet, its antigen is unknown. The sample is drawn from a study of CD8 T cells in ankylosing spondylitis. Study results and caveats: Disease-linked clones reportedly showed significant enrichment in matched ankylosing spondylitis synovial fluid. Prior work had noted some motif variants in reactive arthritis blood and synovial fluid. Blood from ankylosing spondylitis patients appeared to carry a characteristic eight-variant TCR beta motif.

Construction of TCR beta libraries was performed using quantitative 5'-RACE with molecular barcodes. TCRdb re-called the 5' RACE reads with MiXCR, one entry per CDR3 protein. Among 470,000 or so distinct CDR3 sequences listed, roughly 27% were seen once. Germline V gene data show CDR1 as SGHRS and CDR2 as YFSETQ. This CDR3 spans 16 amino acids. Trimming shortened V by 4 bases and J by 1 base, and 17 bases separated the two germline ends. The specimen was blood, either unsorted or a sorted T cell fraction (not recorded which). The sequence derives from a male donor with ankylosing spondylitis. The V and J genes are TRBV5-1 and TRBJ1-1; a possible D gene is TRBD1 (5 bases). The DNA for the CDR3 is TGCGCCAGCAGCCCAGGGTCCCCTCGGGCGAACACTGAAGCTTTCTTT. Protein: CASSPGSPRANTEAFF.